The 31 T cell receptor beta chains below were found in one sample sequenced in a study of T-cell memory formation after mild COVID-19. TCRdb reprocessed the 5' RACE reads via MiXCR and lists one record per CDR3 protein. Here the sample spans about 430,000 distinct CDR3 sequences, more than 15% being singletons. The sequenced material came from PBMCs or a T cell subset sorted from them (not recorded which). Source of these receptors: a man younger than 30 who had mild COVID-19 (a few samples of this study predate the infection). Cell type and time point are not known.

This chain links TRBV27 with TRBJ2-1; TRBD2 might be the D (5 bases). Germline-derived CDR1 and CDR2 are MNHEY and SMNVEV (reference sequence). The CDR3 totals 12 residues. V was trimmed by 6 bases and J by 9 bases, leaving 12 bases between them. The CDR3 loop is CASSPGLGEQFF. CDR3 coding DNA: TGTGCCAGCAGCCCGGGATTGGGTGAGCAGTTCTTC.

This clonotype was found a few times. The CDR3 DNA is TGTGCCAGCGATGTGGGGTACAGGAATGAAGCTTTCTTT. Translating gives CASDVGYRNEAFF. This rearrangement joins TRBV6-2 or TRBV6-3 to TRBJ1-1; TRBD1 might be the D (5 bases). The CDR3 sequence is 13 residues long. V gave up 8 bases and J gave up 7 bases, with 17 bases separating them. Looked up from germline, CDR1 is MNHEY and CDR2 is SVGEGT.

The chain links TRBV5-1 to TRBJ2-7, with 7 positions matching TRBD1. Germline assignment: CDR1 SGHRS and CDR2 YFSETQ. The CDR3 has 15 residues. V lost 5 bases to trimming and J lost 1 base; unmatched junction nucleotides: 9. In DNA form, the CDR3 reads TGCGCCAGCAGTTTAGGTACAGGGGTATCCTACGAGCAGTACTTC. It codes for CASSLGTGVSYEQYF.

This clonotype was detected only a few times. This sequence joins TRBV30 and TRBJ2-3, with 7 bases fitting TRBD1. Losses at the gene ends were 5 bases for V and 4 bases for J; bases not matched to a gene: 6. The CDR3 spans 13 residues. CDR1 is GTSNPN, CDR2 SVGIG, per germline (reference sequence). The CDR3 nucleotides read TGTGCCTGGGAAGTGACAGGGCCAGATACGCAGTATTTT. Encoded protein: CAWEVTGPDTQYF.

In its sample, this clonotype was seen a few times. The chain is built from TRBV6-5 and TRBJ1-2; tentative D call: TRBD1 (5 bases). From germline, CDR1 is MNHEY and CDR2 SVGAGI. The length of the CDR3 is 14 residues. The V end lost 2 bases, the J end lost 8 bases, and 15 bases lay between the germline ends. CDR3 DNA sequence: TGTGCCAGCAGTTACCAGGGACCGCTGGAGGGCTACACCTTC. It codes for CASSYQGPLEGYTF.

This chain connects TRBV18 to TRBJ2-5; D might be TRBD1 (6 bases). Trimming left V 2 bases short and J 5 bases short, with 18 bases between. This CDR3 comprises 16 residues. The germline CDR1 and CDR2 sequences are KGHSH and LQKENI. DNA of the CDR3: TGTGCCAGCTCACCATGGGCTACAGGGTACGAGGAGACCCAGTACTTC. Its translation is CASSPWATGYEETQYF.

This clonotype was seen only a few times. The chain recombines TRBV29-1 with TRBJ2-7, with unresolved D. The CDR3 length is 14 residues. Trimming shortened V by 5 bases and J by 2 bases, and 16 bases separated the two germline ends. Germline V lookup: CDR1 SQVTM, CDR2 ANQGSEA. CDR3 sequence reads: CSVRTVLSPYEQYF. CDR3 DNA sequence: TGCAGCGTTCGGACGGTATTATCCCCCTACGAGCAGTACTTC.

The chain links TRBV7-9 to TRBJ1-2; 7 bases agree with TRBD1. V lost 1 base and J lost 8; bases outside the gene matches: 10. Germline assignment: CDR1 SEHNR and CDR2 FQNEAQ (reference sequence). The CDR3 covers 15 residues. This CDR3 reads CASSLDYRGDAGYTF. The CDR3, as DNA: TGTGCCAGCAGCTTAGACTACAGGGGTGACGCGGGCTACACCTTC.

This clonotype turned up a few times. The chain recombines TRBV20-1 with TRBJ1-3; D remains ambiguous. The V gene's germline CDR1 is DFQATT and CDR2 SNEGSKA (reference sequence). This CDR3 spans 11 amino acids. Trimming pared 0 bases from V and 4 bases from J, leaving 1 base between. The CDR3 loop reads CSAREGNTIYF. The CDR3 bases are TGCAGTGCTAGAGAGGGAAACACCATATATTTT.

This clonotype was observed a handful of times. The genes are TRBV5-1 and TRBJ1-5; D is unclear. Germline V gene data show CDR1 as SGHRS and CDR2 as YFSETQ. This CDR3 is built from 15 residues. V lost 1 base and J lost 6, with 14 bases in between. This CDR3 reads CASSLTGNPSQPQHF. The CDR3 DNA reads as TGCGCCAGCAGCTTGACCGGGAATCCAAGTCAGCCCCAGCATTTT.

This clonotype appeared once. The V gene is TRBV20-1, the J gene TRBJ2-1; D perhaps matches TRBD2 (5 bases). CDR3 length: 13 amino acids. The V and J ends lost 3 bases and 5 bases respectively, with 11 bases between them. The germline CDR1 and CDR2 sequences are DFQATT and SNEGSKA (reference sequence). CDR3 residues: CSARDFRNNEQFF. The CDR3 bases are TGCAGTGCTAGGGACTTCCGCAACAATGAGCAGTTCTTC.

Turning to this clonotype: A read error may produce the germline difference seen at one junction end. V and J are TRBV4-1 and TRBJ2-3; tentatively, D is TRBD2 (6 bases). Germline values: CDR1 MGHRA, CDR2 YSYEKL. There are 16 residues in the CDR3. This CDR3 is CASSQELAGNTYTQYF. The CDR3 bases are TGCGCCAGCAGCCAAGAACTAGCTGGTAACACATATACGCAGTATTTT.

The chain joins TRBV20-1 to TRBJ2-1, with 10 nucleotides matching TRBD2. This CDR3 has 14 residues. V lost 0 bases, J lost 7 bases, and 3 bases stayed unmatched. In germline, CDR1 is DFQATT, CDR2 SNEGSKA (reference sequence). The CDR3 DNA reads TGCAGTGCTAGAGACAGCGGGGGGGCGAATGAGCAGTTCTTC. Translation: CSARDSGGANEQFF.

This clonotype came up a few times. The chain recombines TRBV12-3 or TRBV12-4 with TRBJ2-5, with D possibly being TRBD1 (6 bases). With 6 bases removed from V and 5 bases from J, the gap between germline ends came to 16 bases. The CDR3 runs 14 residues. The CDR3 nucleotides are TGTGCCAGCAGGAGGAACAGGGAAGGGGAGACCCAGTACTTC. As protein: CASRRNREGETQYF.

The chain is built from TRBV10-3 and TRBJ2-5, with D maybe TRBD2 (5 bases). The CDR3 length is 18 residues. Germline CDR1 ENHRY, CDR2 SYGVKD. The V end lost 2 bases, the J end lost 8 bases, and 27 bases lay between the germline ends. The CDR3 coding sequence is TGTGCCATCAGTGAGCCCACGGACCCAATCCGGGGTATCTCAACCCAGTACTTC. This gives the protein CAISEPTDPIRGISTQYF.

The rearrangement links TRBV18 to TRBJ1-5; D unresolved. The V end was cut by 3 bases, the J end by 6 bases, with 12 bases between. The CDR3 is made up of 14 amino acids. Germline V gene sequence: CDR1 KGHSH, CDR2 LQKENI. CDR3 DNA sequence: TGTGCCAGCTCACCGGGCACCCGGGGTCAGCCCCAGCATTTT. It is translated as CASSPGTRGQPQHF.

The chain joins TRBV12-3 or TRBV12-4 to TRBJ2-3; D may match TRBD1 or TRBD2 (6 bases each). V dropped 5 bases and J dropped 2 bases, with 11 bases sitting between them. CDR3 size: 14 residues. CDR3 region: CASSQTGATDTQYF. The CDR3, as DNA: TGTGCCAGCAGTCAAACGGGGGCCACAGATACGCAGTATTTT.

The chain carries TRBV5-1 and TRBJ2-5, with D possibly matching TRBD1 (7 bases). This CDR3 is built from 16 residues. V was trimmed by 4 bases and J by 2 bases, leaving 18 bases between them. Looked up from germline, CDR1 is SGHRS and CDR2 is YFSETQ. The CDR3 coding sequence is TGCGCCAGCAGCATCGGCGGGACAGTACCACAAGAGACCCAGTACTTC. The encoded protein is CASSIGGTVPQETQYF.

The rearrangement joins TRBV7-7 to TRBJ2-1, with D tentatively TRBD1 or TRBD2 (6 bases each). The V end was cut by 5 bases, the J end by 2 bases, with 10 bases between. The CDR3 totals 14 residues. Per the germline V gene, CDR1 is SSHAT and CDR2 is FNYEAQ (reference sequence). The CDR3 reads CASSPGAPYNEQFF. The CDR3 DNA sequence: TGTGCCAGCAGCCCGGGGGCTCCCTACAATGAGCAGTTCTTC. Using reference TRBV7-7 and TRBJ2-1 for the parts outside the CDR3, the full variable domain is GAGVSQSPRYKVTKRGQDVTLRCDPISSHATLYWYQQALGQGPEFLTYFNYEAQPDKSGLPSDRFSAERPEGSISTLTIQRTEQRDSAMYRCASSPGAPYNEQFFGPGTRLTVL.

V usage is TRBV6-2 or TRBV6-3 and J usage is TRBJ1-1; TRBD1 is a possible D gene (5 bases). The CDR3 totals 13 residues. V was shortened by 6 bases and J by 9 bases, with 17 bases between the two germline ends. Germline CDR1 and CDR2: MNHEY and SVGEGT. The CDR3, as DNA: TGTGCCAGCAGCCCCAACATTGGGGGGAAAGCTTTCTTT. Translation gives CASSPNIGGKAFF.

This chain connects TRBV5-1 to TRBJ2-1; TRBD1 is a possible D gene (5 bases). Germline CDR1 SGHRS, CDR2 YFSETQ. The CDR3 covers 16 residues. V shed 0 bases and J shed 4 bases, with 14 bases lying between them. The CDR3 DNA is TGCGCCAGCAGCTTGGCTCTTGACAGTTGGTACAATGAGCAGTTCTTC. Its translation: CASSLALDSWYNEQFF.

This clonotype was seen a few times. The chain carries TRBV5-1 and TRBJ1-1; D is perhaps TRBD1 (5 bases). The CDR3 length is 14 residues. Trimming removed 3 bases from V and 2 bases from J, with 11 bases in between. Germline assignment: CDR1 SGHRS and CDR2 YFSETQ. As DNA, the CDR3 is TGCGCCAGCAGCTCAGGGCCCAGCAACACTGAAGCTTTCTTT. Protein product: CASSSGPSNTEAFF.

CDR3 protein: CASSPRIGKDTEAFF. The CDR3 nucleotides are TGCGCCAGCAGCCCCCGGATAGGGAAGGACACTGAAGCTTTCTTT. The rearrangement joins TRBV4-3 to TRBJ1-1; D remains unclear. Trimming left V 4 bases short and J 3 bases short, with 15 bases between. Looked up from germline, CDR1 is LGHNA and CDR2 is YSLEER. CDR3 length equals 15 residues.

In its sample, this clonotype was seen a few times. The chain recombines TRBV20-1 with TRBJ2-2; TRBD2 aligns across 8 bases. The junction had 6 bases not matched to a gene; V was cut back by 0 bases and J by 6 bases. The CDR3 extends over 15 amino acids. From germline, CDR1 is DFQATT and CDR2 SNEGSKA (reference sequence). CDR3 region: CSARDRIAGPGELFF. The CDR3 DNA is TGCAGTGCTAGAGATCGGATAGCGGGGCCCGGGGAGCTGTTTTTT.

This clonotype was seen a handful of times. The chain recombines TRBV12-3 or TRBV12-4 with TRBJ1-6; D is uncertain. This CDR3 has 14 amino acids. Trimming removed 1 base from V and 2 bases from J, with 3 bases in between. The CDR3 loop is CASSLDTYNSPLHF. The CDR3 DNA follows: TGTGCCAGCAGTTTAGACACCTATAATTCACCCCTCCACTTT.

This clonotype was seen more than once but under ten times. The chain recombines TRBV3-1 with TRBJ1-1; the match to TRBD1 covers 11 bases. The CDR3 is 16 amino acids. Germline V gene data show CDR1 as LGHDT and CDR2 as YNNKEL (reference sequence). With 4 bases clipped from V and 5 bases from J, the junction kept 9 bases outside the gene matches. The CDR3 DNA reads as TGTGCCAGCAGCCCGCGGGACAGGGGGAGGAGAACTGAAGCTTTCTTT. It translates to CASSPRDRGRRTEAFF. Using reference TRBV3-1 and TRBJ1-1 for the parts outside the CDR3, the full variable domain is DTAVSQTPKYLVTQMGNDKSIKCEQNLGHDTMYWYKQDSKKFLKIMFSYNNKELIINETVPNRFSPKSPDKAHLNLHINSLELGDSAVYFCASSPRDRGRRTEAFFGQGTRLTVV.

This clonotype occurred a few times. The rearrangement links TRBV15 to TRBJ1-6; D gene ambiguous. The CDR3 has 16 amino acids. Per the germline V gene, CDR1 is LNHNV and CDR2 is YYDKDF (reference sequence). The V end was cut by 5 bases, the J end by 14 bases, with 25 bases between. CDR3 sequence: CATSPTQYTSLETLHF. CDR3 DNA sequence: TGTGCCACCAGCCCGACACAGTACACCTCGCTGGAAACCCTCCACTTT.

This clonotype was seen only a few times. This CDR3 is CASSQEPQRGGPSGTDTQYF. CDR3 DNA: TGCGCCAGCAGCCAAGAACCGCAGCGGGGGGGCCCTAGTGGCACAGATACGCAGTATTTT. The chain carries TRBV4-3 and TRBJ2-3, with 10 bases fitting TRBD2. CDR1 is LGHNA, CDR2 YSLEER, per germline. V was clipped by 0 bases and J by 1 base; unmatched bases: 13. There are 20 residues in the CDR3.

There are a few counts of this clonotype. The rearrangement uses TRBV27 and TRBJ1-2; D may be TRBD1 (5 bases). Germline V gene lookup returns CDR1 MNHEY and CDR2 SMNVEV (reference sequence). The length of the CDR3 is 13 residues. Deletions cut 4 bases from V and 3 bases from J, with 9 bases between. The CDR3 sequence is CASSWGSDYGYTF. The CDR3 nucleotides are TGTGCCAGCAGTTGGGGGTCAGACTATGGCTACACCTTC.

A few counts support this clonotype. The chain carries TRBV7-9 and TRBJ2-5; TRBD1 matches at 8 bases. This CDR3 comprises 15 residues. Germline V lookup: CDR1 SEHNR, CDR2 FQNEAQ (reference sequence). Germline trimming cut 6 bases from V and 7 bases from J; bases unmatched to any gene: 13. The CDR3 region has the DNA TGTGCCAGCAGTCGCCTGGGACAGGATTCTAGGACCCAGTACTTC. Translation: CASSRLGQDSRTQYF.

The CDR3 protein is CATSEEGQYEQYV. CDR3 DNA: TGTGCCACCAGTGAGGAGGGACAATACGAGCAGTACGTC. J is TRBJ2-7 and V is TRBV24-1; D possibly uses TRBD1 or TRBD2 (6 bases each). Trimming shortened V by 4 bases and J by 4 bases, and 10 bases separated the two germline ends. From germline, CDR1 is KGHDR and CDR2 SFDVKD. The CDR3 loop spans 13 amino acids.